The 25 T cell receptor beta chains below all came from one sample that was sequenced in a study of T-cell memory formation after mild COVID-19. TCRdb used MiXCR to reprocess the 5' RACE reads, holding one entry per CDR3 protein. Among approximately 400,000 distinct CDR3 sequences, around 24% were seen once, and the ten largest hold 7.5% to 10%. The sequenced sample was PBMCs or a T cell subset sorted from them (not recorded which). The receptors were sampled from an adult woman who had mild COVID-19 (a few samples of this study predate the infection). Cell type and time point are not known.

This clonotype was seen only a few times. The rearrangement joins TRBV10-3 to TRBJ2-3; a weak D match, TRBD2 (6 bases). Germline loops: CDR1 ENHRY, CDR2 SYGVKD. The CDR3 consists of 14 residues. Deletions cut 3 bases from V and 9 bases from J, with 16 bases between. The DNA for the CDR3 is TGTGCCATCAGTGAATCCACCCGGGGGTTAACGCAGTATTTT. Its translation: CAISESTRGLTQYF.

In this sample, this clonotype turned up many times. The chain links TRBV7-2 to TRBJ1-2; weak D call: TRBD1 (6 bases). The CDR3 runs 12 residues. Germline V gene lookup returns CDR1 SGHTA and CDR2 FQGNSA. Trimming removed 5 bases at V and 4 bases at J, with 8 bases between. The CDR3: CASSGQSYGYTF. CDR3 coding DNA: TGTGCCAGCAGCGGACAGAGCTATGGCTACACCTTC.

This chain uses TRBV7-9 with TRBJ2-3; 11 nucleotides agree with TRBD2. This CDR3 has 16 residues. Losses at the gene ends were 5 bases for V and 3 bases for J; bases not matched to a gene: 7. CDR1 and CDR2 (germline): SEHNR, FQNEAQ (reference sequence). CDR3: CASSTPTSGGTDTQYF. The CDR3 DNA follows: TGTGCCAGCAGCACCCCTACTAGCGGGGGTACAGATACGCAGTATTTT.

This clonotype appeared a few times. V usage is TRBV12-3 or TRBV12-4 and J usage is TRBJ2-1, with D perhaps TRBD1 (5 bases). CDR3 length: 12 residues. The chain's CDR3 is CPEHLGHNEQFF. CDR3 in DNA: TGTCCGGAACACCTGGGGCACAATGAGCAGTTCTTC.

This chain joins TRBV4-1 and TRBJ1-1; a possible D gene is TRBD1 (6 bases). Trimming pared 2 bases from V and 1 base from J, leaving 14 bases between. The germline CDR1 and CDR2 sequences are MGHRA and YSYEKL. The CDR3 extends over 16 amino acids. The CDR3 DNA follows: TGCGCCAGCAGCCAACCACGGGACACCCAGAACACTGAAGCTTTCTTT. This sequence encodes CASSQPRDTQNTEAFF.

The chain is built from TRBV7-2 and TRBJ2-2; 11 nucleotides align to TRBD2. V lost 0 bases, J lost 5 bases, and 5 bases stayed unmatched. Germline lookup yields CDR1 SGHTA and CDR2 FQGNSA. This CDR3 is 17 amino acids long. CDR3 in DNA: TGTGCCAGCAGCTTAGCGTTCAGACTAGCGGGAACCGGGGAGCTGTTTTTT. Its protein is CASSLAFRLAGTGELFF.

The J gene is TRBJ2-3, the V gene TRBV3-1; D is possibly TRBD2 (6 bases). CDR1 is LGHDT and CDR2 is YNNKEL in the germline V gene (reference sequence). The CDR3 is 20 amino acids. V was cut by 0 bases and J by 0 bases, with 22 bases left in between. The CDR3 coding sequence is TGTGCCAGCAGCCAAGATTCATCGTGGAGGGCTAGCGTCAGCACAGATACGCAGTATTTT. This codes for CASSQDSSWRASVSTDTQYF.

This clonotype was seen a handful of times. The rearrangement joins TRBV6-2 or TRBV6-3 to TRBJ2-1; 8 positions match TRBD2. The CDR3 consists of 13 residues. CDR1 and CDR2 from the germline V gene are MNHEY and SVGEGT. V was clipped by 7 bases and J by 4 bases; unmatched bases: 3. The CDR3 bases are TGTGCCAGCAAGACTAGCGCTTACAATGAGCAGTTCTTC. It yields the protein CASKTSAYNEQFF.

The chain links TRBV30 to TRBJ2-7, with D hard to call. Between the trimmed V and J ends, which lost 3 bases and 0 bases, there was a span of 15 bases. This CDR3 has 15 residues. CDR1 is GTSNPN and CDR2 is SVGIG in the germline V gene (reference sequence). The CDR3 DNA follows: TGTGCCTGGAGCCTTCGGAGTCTTTCCTCCTACGAGCAGTACTTC. Amino acid sequence: CAWSLRSLSSYEQYF.

This clonotype has just a few counts. The gene calls are TRBV30 and TRBJ1-1; maybe TRBD1 (5 bases). This CDR3 has 15 amino acids. Germline V gene lookup returns CDR1 GTSNPN and CDR2 SVGIG (reference sequence). Trimming pared 0 bases from V and 6 bases from J, leaving 17 bases between. CDR3 sequence: CAWSVQAGLGPEAFF. In DNA form, the CDR3 reads TGTGCCTGGAGTGTACAGGCGGGCCTGGGGCCTGAAGCTTTCTTT.

The rearrangement joins TRBV4-1 to TRBJ2-2; a possible D gene is TRBD1 (6 bases). V shed 5 bases and J shed 9 bases, with 10 bases lying between them. This CDR3 is built from 12 residues. CDR1 and CDR2 (germline): MGHRA, YSYEKL. As DNA, the CDR3 is TGCGCCAGCAGCGCACAGGGTTGGGAGCTGTTTTTT. Amino acids: CASSAQGWELFF.

V and J are TRBV10-3 and TRBJ2-7; 8 positions match TRBD1. Trimming took 7 bases from V and 2 from J; bases not matched to a gene: 10. Germline values: CDR1 ENHRY, CDR2 SYGVKD. The CDR3 extends over 15 amino acids. CDR3 region: CAITLGQGPTYEQYF. The DNA of the CDR3 is TGTGCCATCACTCTAGGACAGGGACCAACCTACGAGCAGTACTTC.

This chain connects TRBV7-9 to TRBJ1-4, with 7 bases fitting TRBD1. The CDR3 sequence is 17 residues long. The germline V gene has CDR1 SEHNR and CDR2 FQNEAQ (reference sequence). The trim removed 8 bases at V and 0 bases at J, leaving 12 bases unmatched. CDR3 DNA: TGTGCCAGCGGAAGTAAAGCAGGGGGATCAACTAATGAAAAACTGTTTTTT. This translates into CASGSKAGGSTNEKLFF.

The DNA of the CDR3 is TGTGCCAGCAGCCAGAAGGGGAACAATCAGCCCCAGCATTTT. Residues: CASSQKGNNQPQHF. V and J are TRBV5-6 and TRBJ1-5; the D gene is possibly TRBD1 (5 bases). Per the germline V gene, CDR1 is SGHDT and CDR2 is YYEEEE. Trimming left V 4 bases short and J 3 bases short, with 11 bases between. The CDR3 has 14 residues.

The chain uses TRBV29-1 and TRBJ2-7, with D unresolved. CDR3 length: 11 amino acids. V was clipped by 7 bases and J by 1 base, with 8 bases between them. Germline loops: CDR1 SQVTM, CDR2 ANQGSEA. The CDR3 DNA follows: TGCAGCGCGGCTGTTTCCTACGAGCAGTACTTC. This encodes CSAAVSYEQYF.

Ten or more counts support this clonotype. The CDR3 is CASSPGTVYEQYF. The CDR3 DNA reads TGCGCCAGCAGCCCCGGGACAGTATACGAGCAGTACTTC. The rearrangement joins TRBV5-1 to TRBJ2-7, with TRBD1 matching over 7 bases. Germline V gene data show CDR1 as SGHRS and CDR2 as YFSETQ. V shed 4 bases, J shed 4 bases, and the junction held 5 bases outside the gene matches. CDR3 size: 13 residues.

This clonotype was detected only a few times. This chain links TRBV5-1 with TRBJ1-2, with a tentative D call TRBD1 (5 bases). The germline gives CDR1 SGHRS, CDR2 YFSETQ. The CDR3 is 15 residues long. Trimming pared 0 bases from V and 3 bases from J, leaving 12 bases between. As DNA, the CDR3 is TGCGCCAGCAGCTTGGGAGGGGAGAACTACTATGGCTACACCTTC. It translates to CASSLGGENYYGYTF.

This clonotype has more than one count but fewer than ten. This rearrangement joins TRBV4-1 to TRBJ2-7; no definite D call. This CDR3 is built from 15 residues. V lost 0 bases, J lost 4 bases, and 13 bases lay in between. Germline-derived CDR1 and CDR2 are MGHRA and YSYEKL. The CDR3 DNA reads TGCGCCAGCAGCCAAGATCCGGTAACTACTTACGAGCAGTACTTC. It yields the protein CASSQDPVTTYEQYF.

This clonotype appeared a few times. The V gene is TRBV5-1, the J gene TRBJ2-3, with TRBD2 identical over 14 bases. The CDR3 is 17 amino acids. The germline gives CDR1 SGHRS, CDR2 YFSETQ. The V and J ends lost 4 bases and 5 bases, in that order; junction bases with no gene match: 9. Here the CDR3 DNA reads TGCGCCAGCAGCCTAAGGACTAGCGGGGGGCCTATAGATACGCAGTATTTT. This encodes CASSLRTSGGPIDTQYF.

V is TRBV5-1 and J is TRBJ1-1; TRBD1 aligns across 7 bases. The germline V gene encodes CDR1 SGHRS and CDR2 YFSETQ. J gave up 0 bases and V 3 bases, and 14 bases lay outside the gene matches. The CDR3 length is 18 residues. The CDR3 DNA reads as TGCGCCAGCAGCTCCGTAGGGGGCGCGGGGACGATGAACACTGAAGCTTTCTTT. Residues: CASSSVGGAGTMNTEAFF. Filled out from reference TRBV5-1 and TRBJ1-1, the complete variable domain reads KAGVTQTPRYLIKTRGQQVTLSCSPISGHRSVSWYQQTPGQGLQFLFEYFSETQRNKGNFPGRFSGRQFSNSRSEMNVSTLELGDSALYLCASSSVGGAGTMNTEAFFGQGTRLTVV.

This clonotype has a handful of counts. The chain carries TRBV6-6 and TRBJ1-6; D may be TRBD1 (5 bases). With 0 bases removed from V and 7 bases from J, the gap between germline ends came to 13 bases. The V gene's germline CDR1 is MNHNY and CDR2 SVGAGI (reference sequence). The CDR3 extends over 16 amino acids. Here the CDR3 reads CASSYSFQGSNSPLHF. The CDR3 bases are TGTGCCAGCAGTTACTCGTTCCAGGGATCGAATTCACCCCTCCACTTT.

This clonotype was found a few times. V and J are TRBV20-1 and TRBJ2-7; D not certain. Deletions cut 3 bases from V and 3 bases from J, with 6 bases between. The CDR3 length is 11 residues. Germline assignment: CDR1 DFQATT and CDR2 SNEGSKA (reference sequence). CDR3 DNA sequence: TGCAGTGCTAGGGAACTCTACGAGCAGTACTTC. Residues: CSARELYEQYF.

This clonotype was recorded once. The V call is TRBV9, the J call TRBJ2-3; no clear D. Germline V gives CDR1 SGDLS, CDR2 YYNGEE. This CDR3 spans 12 amino acids. Trimming took off 3 bases at V and 2 bases at J, with 4 bases between the two ends. The CDR3 sequence: CASSDDTDTQYF. CDR3 in DNA: TGTGCCAGCAGCGACGACACAGATACGCAGTATTTT.

Only a few counts were recorded for this clonotype. The V gene is TRBV12-3 or TRBV12-4, the J gene TRBJ2-2; tentative D call: TRBD2 (5 bases). Trimming took off 3 bases at V and 1 base at J, with 12 bases between the two ends. This CDR3 comprises 16 residues. The CDR3 DNA reads TGTGCCAGCAGTTTGAGGGTTTCGAGGAACACCGGGGAGCTGTTTTTT. Its protein product is CASSLRVSRNTGELFF.

This clonotype was detected a few times. This chain joins TRBV7-9 and TRBJ2-5; 8 bases agree with TRBD2. The ends lost 8 bases at V and 1 base at J; junction bases unmatched: 9. Germline V CDR1 and CDR2: SEHNR, FQNEAQ (reference sequence). This CDR3 comprises 15 residues. The CDR3 sequence: CASGPGRALQETQYF. The CDR3 nucleotides read TGTGCCAGCGGTCCCGGGAGGGCACTCCAAGAGACCCAGTACTTC.